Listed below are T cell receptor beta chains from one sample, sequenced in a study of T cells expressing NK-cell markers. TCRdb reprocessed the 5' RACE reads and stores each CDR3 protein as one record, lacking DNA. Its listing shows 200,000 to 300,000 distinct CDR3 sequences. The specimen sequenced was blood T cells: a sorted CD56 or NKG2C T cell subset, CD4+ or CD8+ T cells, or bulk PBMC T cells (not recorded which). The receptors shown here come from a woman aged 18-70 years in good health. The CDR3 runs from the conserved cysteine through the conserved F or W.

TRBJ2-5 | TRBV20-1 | CSARGLETQYF
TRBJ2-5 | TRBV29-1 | CSVAPQGGGETQYF
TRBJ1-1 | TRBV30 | CAWSVGVNTEAFF
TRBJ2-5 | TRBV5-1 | CASSGTTGTETQYF
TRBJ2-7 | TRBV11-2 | CASSFVRGHEQYF
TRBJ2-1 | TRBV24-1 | CATSDLRATSYNEQFF
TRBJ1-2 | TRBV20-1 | CSDLTANYGYTF
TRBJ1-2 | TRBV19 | CASIGNYGYTF
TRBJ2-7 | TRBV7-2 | CASSLGPSGYEQYF
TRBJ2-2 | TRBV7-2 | CASSLTGGAIGELFF
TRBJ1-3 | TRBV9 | CASSVGRENLNTIYF
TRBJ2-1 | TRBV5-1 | CASSSSGQSYNEQFF
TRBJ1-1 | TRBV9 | CASSVVGTEAFF
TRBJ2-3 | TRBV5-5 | CASSLGPDPTDTQYF
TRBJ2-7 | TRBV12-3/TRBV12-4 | CASRQGNYEQYF
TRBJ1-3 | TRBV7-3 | CASSLQGAPRGNTIYF
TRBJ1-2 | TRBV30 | CAWGGRLNGYTF
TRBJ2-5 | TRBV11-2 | CASSSKFLRRQETQYF
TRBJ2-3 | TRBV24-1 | CATSEGGLSADTQYF
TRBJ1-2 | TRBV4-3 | CASSQDRGIRGYTF
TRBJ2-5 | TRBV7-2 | CASSLAGTGGASGPQETQYF
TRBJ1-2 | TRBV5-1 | CASSLAAGQGYGYTF
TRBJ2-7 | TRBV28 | CASMAGGVSYEQYF
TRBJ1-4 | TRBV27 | CASSLTTPGTNEKLFF
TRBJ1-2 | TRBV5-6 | CASSLGDKNYGYTF
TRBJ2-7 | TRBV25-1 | CASSTSRTYEQYF